Below are 5 T cell receptor beta chains sequenced from a single sample in a study of cytomegalovirus exposure and HLA in healthy donors. Amplification used 60 Vbeta primers and 13 Jbeta primers. The table came from immunoSEQ multiplex PCR; TCRdb's copy has only in-frame clones and leaves some out. The sample yields roughly 120,000 clones, approximately 74% seen once. The sample consisted of PBMCs. The receptor set was obtained from a woman aged 45-65 years in good health and CMV-seropositive.

This clone occurred once. The rearrangement links TRBV28 to TRBJ2-7, with D perhaps TRBD2 (6 bases). This CDR3 region has 16 residues. With 7 bases removed from V and 0 bases from J, the gap between germline ends came to 19 bases. Germline CDR1 and CDR2: MDHEN and SYDVKM. CDR3 in amino acids: CASTFLGARDSYEQYF. The CDR3 coding sequence is TGTGCCAGCACCTTTCTGGGTGCGCGGGACTCCTACGAGCAGTACTTC.

This clone was counted between two and nine times. The chain couples TRBV7-2 to TRBJ1-1; D ambiguous. This CDR3 region has 11 residues. Germline V lookup: CDR1 SGHTA, CDR2 FQGNSA. Trimming removed 2 bases from V and 11 bases from J, with 9 bases in between. The CDR3 is CASSLSITAFF. Here the CDR3 DNA reads TGTGCCAGCAGCTTATCTATTACCGCTTTCTTT.

For this clone: The sample contains more than one DNA sequence encoding this CDR3. This chain links TRBV9 with TRBJ2-2; 8 bases match TRBD2. V was pared by 0 bases and J by 2 bases, with 3 bases of the junction left unmatched. The CDR3 contains 16 residues. In germline, CDR1 is SGDLS, CDR2 YYNGEE. The CDR3 region has the DNA TGTGCCAGCAGCGTAGGAGCGGGAGCCAACACCGGGGAGCTGTTTTTT. It yields the protein CASSVGAGANTGELFF. The full variable domain, with the rest looked up from reference TRBV9 and TRBJ2-2, is DSGVTQTPKHLITATGQRVTLRCSPRSGDLSVYWYQQSLDQGLQFLIQYYNGEERAKGNILERFSAQQFPDLHSELNLSSLELGDSALYFCASSVGAGANTGELFFGEGSRLTVL.

The count of this clone is one. This rearrangement joins TRBV5-1 to TRBJ1-1; a weak D match, TRBD1 (6 bases). Germline V gives CDR1 SGHRS, CDR2 YFSETQ. The V end lost 3 bases, the J end lost 4 bases, and 7 bases lay between the germline ends. This CDR3 comprises 12 residues. In DNA form, the CDR3 reads TGCGCCAGCAGCTCAGGGGCCACTGAAGCTTTCTTT. It yields the protein CASSSGATEAFF.

This rearrangement joins TRBV18 to TRBJ1-1; a weak D match, TRBD1 (5 bases). Looked up from germline, CDR1 is KGHSH and CDR2 is LQKENI. The CDR3 loop spans 16 amino acids. V was shortened by 0 bases and J by 0 bases, with 11 bases between the two germline ends. The CDR3 loop reads CASSPPGQAMNTEAFF. The CDR3 DNA reads TGTGCCAGCTCACCACCGGGGCAGGCTATGAACACTGAAGCTTTCTTT.